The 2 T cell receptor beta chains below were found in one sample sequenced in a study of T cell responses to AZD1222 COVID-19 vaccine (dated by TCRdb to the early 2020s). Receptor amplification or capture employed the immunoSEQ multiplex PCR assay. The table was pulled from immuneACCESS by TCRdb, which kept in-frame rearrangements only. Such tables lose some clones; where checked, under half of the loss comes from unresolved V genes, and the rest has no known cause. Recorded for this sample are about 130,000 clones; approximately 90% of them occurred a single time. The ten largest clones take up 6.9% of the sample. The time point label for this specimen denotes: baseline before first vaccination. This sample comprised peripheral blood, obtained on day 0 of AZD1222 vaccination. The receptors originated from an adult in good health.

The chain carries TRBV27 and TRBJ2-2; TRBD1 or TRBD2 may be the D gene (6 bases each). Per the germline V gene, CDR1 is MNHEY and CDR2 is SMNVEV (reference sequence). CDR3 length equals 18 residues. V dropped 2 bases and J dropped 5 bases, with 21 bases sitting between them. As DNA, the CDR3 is TGTGCCAGCAGTTTACCTCCTGAGAGGGGGGTGGAAACCGGGGAGCTGTTTTTT. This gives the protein CASSLPPERGVETGELFF.

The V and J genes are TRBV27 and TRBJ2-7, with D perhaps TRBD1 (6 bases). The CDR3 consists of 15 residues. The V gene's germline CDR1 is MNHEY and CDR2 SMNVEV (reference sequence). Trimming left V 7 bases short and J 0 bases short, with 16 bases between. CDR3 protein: CASIPFTGSSYEQYF. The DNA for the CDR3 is TGTGCCAGCATCCCATTTACAGGGAGCTCCTACGAGCAGTACTTC.